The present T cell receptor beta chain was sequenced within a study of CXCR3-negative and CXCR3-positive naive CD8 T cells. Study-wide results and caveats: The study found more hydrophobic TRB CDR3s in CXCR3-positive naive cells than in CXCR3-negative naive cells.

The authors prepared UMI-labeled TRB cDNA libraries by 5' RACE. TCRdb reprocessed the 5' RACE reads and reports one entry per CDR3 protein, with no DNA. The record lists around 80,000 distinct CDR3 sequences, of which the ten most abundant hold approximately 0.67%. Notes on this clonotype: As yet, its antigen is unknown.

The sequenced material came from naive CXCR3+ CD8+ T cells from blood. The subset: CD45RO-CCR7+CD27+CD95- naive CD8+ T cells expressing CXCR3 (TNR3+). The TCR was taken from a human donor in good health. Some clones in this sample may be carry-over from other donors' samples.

CDR3 amino acids: CASSFVQRDAYEQYF. The V gene is TRBV5-1, the J gene TRBJ2-7; the TCRdb call, TRBD2, lacks DNA for checking. The CDR3 consists of 15 residues. Per the germline V gene, CDR1 is SGHRS and CDR2 is YFSETQ.